This T cell receptor beta chain was observed in a study of blood T cell repertoires in COVID-19. About the research overall: The samples span acute and convalescent COVID-19 from the United States, Italy and Spain.

Seattle patient enrollment occurred during active infection, with longitudinal follow-up thereafter. Trimming pared 4 bases from V and 8 bases from J, leaving 11 bases between. Germline V gene data show CDR1 as MNHEY and CDR2 as SMNVEV (reference sequence). This CDR3 has 13 amino acids. Original handling: Quantification of nucleated cells was approximated via reference gene primer amplification. Measured with immunoSEQ multiplex PCR; TCRdb has only the in-frame clones, and not every one. The V and J calls and clone size were taken over from that table, and D and trimming were inferred from the DNA. The sample contains fewer than 300,000 clones, 91% of which appear only once.

V usage is TRBV27 and J usage is TRBJ1-4; TRBD1 might be the D (6 bases). The sample taken for sequencing was peripheral blood. The receptor was derived from a woman aged 25 to 45 with COVID-19, enrolled during active disease. The CDR3, as DNA: TGTGCCAGCAGTTCCTGGCAGGGGGAAAAACTGTTTTTT. Its protein is CASSSWQGEKLFF.